The 9 T cell receptor beta chains in this list originate from one sample, sequenced in a study of control samples from healthy donors and cancer patients. Profiled with immunoSEQ multiplex PCR; TCRdb holds only in-frame clones, not every one. Of tens of thousands of clones listed, around 80% are singletons. The sample was blood. The receptors here all came from a woman aged 60-75 years in good health.

V and J are TRBV27 and TRBJ1-5; a weak D match, TRBD1 (5 bases). The CDR3 totals 14 residues. From germline, CDR1 is MNHEY and CDR2 SMNVEV (reference sequence). Trimming took 6 bases from V and 0 from J, leaving 9 bases between them. In DNA form, the CDR3 reads TGTGCCAGCAGGATGGGGGGTAGCAATCAGCCCCAGCATTTT. Amino acid sequence: CASRMGGSNQPQHF.

This chain joins TRBV6-5 and TRBJ1-5, with D possibly matching TRBD1 (6 bases). Germline loops: CDR1 MNHEY, CDR2 SVGAGI. V was cut by 6 bases and J by 7 bases, with 16 bases left in between. There are 14 residues in the CDR3. CDR3 protein: CASSAGSQGQPQHF. CDR3 nucleotides: TGTGCCAGCAGCGCCGGGTCCCAGGGGCAGCCCCAGCATTTT.

The CDR3 DNA reads TGTGCCAGCAGTTACAACAGCCTGAACACTGAAGCTTTCTTT. It is translated as CASSYNSLNTEAFF. The genes are TRBV6-5 and TRBJ1-1, with unresolved D. CDR3 length equals 14 residues. The germline V and J ends were trimmed by 2 bases and 0 bases, with 7 bases remaining between them. Germline CDR1 is MNHEY and CDR2 is SVGAGI.

This chain connects TRBV9 to TRBJ2-3; D perhaps matches TRBD2 (5 bases). The CDR3 has 14 amino acids. V gave up 3 bases and J gave up 2 bases, with 10 bases separating them. Germline CDR1 reads SGDLS; CDR2 reads YYNGEE. DNA for the CDR3: TGTGCCAGCAGCGGGACTGAGAACACAGATACGCAGTATTTT. It specifies CASSGTENTDTQYF.

This clone has just one count. This chain links TRBV18 with TRBJ1-1; 10 positions agree with TRBD1. The CDR3 is made up of 16 amino acids. After removal of 1 base from V and 3 bases from J, the junction contained 5 bases not matched to a gene. Per germline, CDR1 KGHSH and CDR2 LQKENI. The CDR3 DNA is TGTGCCAGCTCACCACGACAGGGGGCCGGGGACACTGAAGCTTTCTTT. The encoded protein is CASSPRQGAGDTEAFF.

This clone was recorded once. V and J are TRBV3-1 (or the pseudogene TRBV3-2) and TRBJ1-1; D might be TRBD1 (6 bases). V was pared by 4 bases and J by 6 bases, with 12 bases between. Looked up from germline, CDR1 is LGHDT and CDR2 is YNNKEL (reference sequence). The CDR3 contains 13 residues. CDR3 DNA: TGTGCCAGCAGCCCGCGAGGGGGGTCTGAAGCTTTCTTT. Protein: CASSPRGGSEAFF.

The chain links TRBV7-9 to TRBJ2-2; D ambiguous. CDR1 is SEHNR and CDR2 is FQNEAQ in the germline V gene (reference sequence). This CDR3 has 15 amino acids. Trimming took off 1 base at V and 0 bases at J, with 6 bases between the two ends. Here the CDR3 reads CASSLELPNTGELFF. CDR3 coding DNA: TGTGCCAGCAGCTTAGAACTTCCGAACACCGGGGAGCTGTTTTTT.

The chain carries TRBV5-8 and TRBJ2-7; no definite D call. The germline V gene has CDR1 SGHTS and CDR2 YDEGEE. The germline V and J ends were trimmed by 0 bases and 0 bases, with 4 bases remaining between them. The CDR3 has 13 amino acids. The CDR3 spells CASSLGRSYEQYF. DNA of the CDR3: TGTGCCAGCAGCTTGGGGCGCTCCTACGAGCAGTACTTC.

This chain links TRBV7-9 with TRBJ1-3; the D is unclear. From germline, CDR1 is SEHNR and CDR2 FQNEAQ (reference sequence). V was pared by 4 bases and J by 0 bases, with 13 bases between. The CDR3 has 16 residues. The CDR3 coding sequence is TGTGCCAGCAGCTCGCCCAGTACTGCCTCTGGAAACACCATATATTTT. Protein sequence: CASSSPSTASGNTIYF.